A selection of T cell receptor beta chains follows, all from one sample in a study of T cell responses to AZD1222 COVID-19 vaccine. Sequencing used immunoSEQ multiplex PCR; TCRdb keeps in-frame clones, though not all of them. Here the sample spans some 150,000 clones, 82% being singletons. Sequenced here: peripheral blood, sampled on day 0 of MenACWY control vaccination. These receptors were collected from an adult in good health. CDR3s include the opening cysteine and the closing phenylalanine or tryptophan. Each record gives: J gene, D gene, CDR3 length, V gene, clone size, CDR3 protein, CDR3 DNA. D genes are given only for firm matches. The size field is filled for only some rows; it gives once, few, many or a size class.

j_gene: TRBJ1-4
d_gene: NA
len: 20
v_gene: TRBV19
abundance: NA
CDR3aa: CASSSHTRDWIVSTNEKLFF
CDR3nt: TGTGCCAGTAGTTCGCATACCCGGGACTGGATAGTTTCAACTAATGAAAAACTGTTTTTT

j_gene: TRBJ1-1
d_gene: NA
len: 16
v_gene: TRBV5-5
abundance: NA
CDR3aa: CASSWAGRGGITEAFF
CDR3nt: TGTGCCAGCAGCTGGGCGGGCCGCGGAGGAATCACTGAAGCTTTCTTT

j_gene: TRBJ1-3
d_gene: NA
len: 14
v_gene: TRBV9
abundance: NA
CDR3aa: CASSVFGEPNTIYF
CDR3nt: TGTGCCAGCAGCGTATTCGGGGAACCGAACACCATATATTTT

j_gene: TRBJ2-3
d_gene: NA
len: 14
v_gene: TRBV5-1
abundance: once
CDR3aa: CASSTWTATDTQYF
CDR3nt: TGCGCCAGCAGCACCTGGACTGCCACAGATACGCAGTATTTT

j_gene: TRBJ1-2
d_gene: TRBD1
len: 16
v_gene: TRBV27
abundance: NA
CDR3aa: CASSSQSTGGYYGYTF
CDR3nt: TGTGCCAGCAGTTCCCAATCGACAGGGGGCTACTATGGCTACACCTTC

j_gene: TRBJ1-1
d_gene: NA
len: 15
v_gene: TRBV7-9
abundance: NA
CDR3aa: CASSLGWGQNTEAFF
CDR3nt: TGTGCCAGCAGTCTAGGATGGGGGCAGAACACTGAAGCTTTCTTT

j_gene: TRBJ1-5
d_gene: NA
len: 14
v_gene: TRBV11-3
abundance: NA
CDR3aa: CASSLDPFNQPQHF
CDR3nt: TGTGCCAGCAGCTTAGATCCCTTCAATCAGCCCCAGCATTTT

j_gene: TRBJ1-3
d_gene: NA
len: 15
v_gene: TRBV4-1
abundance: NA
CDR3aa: CASSQDQPSGNTIYF
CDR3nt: TGCGCCAGCAGCCAAGATCAGCCGAGCGGAAACACCATATATTTT

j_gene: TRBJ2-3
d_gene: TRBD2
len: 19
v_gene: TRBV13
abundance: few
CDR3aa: CASRTEGRNSGGAADTQYF
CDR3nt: TGTGCCAGCCGTACGGAGGGAAGGAATAGCGGGGGGGCCGCAGATACGCAGTATTTT

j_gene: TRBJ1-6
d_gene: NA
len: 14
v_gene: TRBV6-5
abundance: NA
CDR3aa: CASSFRQHNSPLHF
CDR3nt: TGTGCCAGCAGTTTCAGGCAGCACAATTCACCCCTCCACTTT

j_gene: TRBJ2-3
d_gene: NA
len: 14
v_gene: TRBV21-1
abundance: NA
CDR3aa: CASSKHGGTDTQYF
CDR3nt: TGTGCCAGCAGCAAACACGGGGGAACAGATACGCAGTATTTT

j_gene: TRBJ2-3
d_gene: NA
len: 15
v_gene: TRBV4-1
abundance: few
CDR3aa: CASSQGDLRTDTQYF
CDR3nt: TGCGCCAGCAGCCAAGGGGATTTACGGACAGATACGCAGTATTTT

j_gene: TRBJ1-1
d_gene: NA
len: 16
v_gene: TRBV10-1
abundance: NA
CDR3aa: CASSERGGWDGTEAFF
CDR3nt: TGCGCCAGCAGTGAGAGGGGGGGTTGGGACGGCACTGAAGCTTTCTTT

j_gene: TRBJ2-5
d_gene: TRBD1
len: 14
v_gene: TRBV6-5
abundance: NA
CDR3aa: CASRGTGDQETQYF
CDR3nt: TGTGCCAGCAGGGGGACAGGGGACCAAGAGACCCAGTACTTC

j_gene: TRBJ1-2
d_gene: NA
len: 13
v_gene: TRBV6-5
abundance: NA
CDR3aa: CASRDSINYGYTF
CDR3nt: TGTGCCAGCAGGGACAGTATCAACTATGGCTACACCTTC

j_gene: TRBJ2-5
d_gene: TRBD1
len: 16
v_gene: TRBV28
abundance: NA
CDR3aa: CASSPGGQGARETQYF
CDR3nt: TGTGCCAGCAGCCCCGGCGGGCAGGGGGCGCGGGAGACCCAGTACTTC

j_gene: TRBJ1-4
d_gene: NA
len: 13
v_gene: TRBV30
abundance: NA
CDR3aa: CAWTLGGHEKLFF
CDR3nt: TGTGCCTGGACTCTCGGAGGGCATGAAAAACTGTTTTTT

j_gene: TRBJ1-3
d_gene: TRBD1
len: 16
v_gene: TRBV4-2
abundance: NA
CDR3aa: CASSQGAAGGRDTIYF
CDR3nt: TGTGCCAGCAGCCAAGGTGCGGCAGGGGGAAGGGACACCATATATTTT

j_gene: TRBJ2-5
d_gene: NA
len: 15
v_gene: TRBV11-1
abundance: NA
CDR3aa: CASKSRDSRGETQYF
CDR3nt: TGTGCCAGCAAGTCTAGGGACTCAAGAGGAGAGACCCAGTACTTC

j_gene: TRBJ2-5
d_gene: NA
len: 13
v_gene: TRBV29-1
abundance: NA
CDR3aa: CSVSRTAQETQYF
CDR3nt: TGCAGCGTTTCCCGGACAGCCCAAGAGACCCAGTACTTC

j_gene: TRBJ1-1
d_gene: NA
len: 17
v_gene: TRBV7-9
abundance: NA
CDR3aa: CASSPRGQGPQNTEAFF
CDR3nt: TGTGCCAGCAGCCCCAGGGGTCAGGGACCTCAGAACACTGAAGCTTTCTTT

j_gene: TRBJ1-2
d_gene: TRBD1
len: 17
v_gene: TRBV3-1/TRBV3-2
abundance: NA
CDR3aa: CASSQEYFGQVHYGYTF
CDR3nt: TGTGCCAGCAGCCAAGAATACTTCGGACAGGTTCACTATGGCTACACCTTC

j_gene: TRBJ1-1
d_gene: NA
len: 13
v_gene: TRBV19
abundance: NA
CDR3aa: CASSMRQLTEAFF
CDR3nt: TGTGCCAGTAGTATGCGACAGCTCACTGAAGCTTTCTTT

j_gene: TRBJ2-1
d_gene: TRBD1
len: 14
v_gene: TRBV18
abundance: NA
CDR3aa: CASSPPGQGNEQFF
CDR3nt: TGTGCCAGCTCACCACCGGGACAGGGTAATGAGCAGTTCTTC

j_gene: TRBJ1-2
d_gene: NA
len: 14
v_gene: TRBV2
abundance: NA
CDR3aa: CASRYGRTNYGYTF
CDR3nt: TGTGCCAGCAGATATGGACGTACGAACTATGGCTACACCTTC

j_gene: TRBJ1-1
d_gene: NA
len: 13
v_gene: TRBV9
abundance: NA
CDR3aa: CASSKTVNTEAFF
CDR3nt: TGTGCCAGCAGCAAGACAGTTAACACTGAAGCTTTCTTT

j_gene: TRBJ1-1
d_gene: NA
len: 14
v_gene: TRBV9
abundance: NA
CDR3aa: CASSQRTGNTEAFF
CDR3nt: TGTGCCAGCAGCCAGAGAACAGGGAACACTGAAGCTTTCTTT

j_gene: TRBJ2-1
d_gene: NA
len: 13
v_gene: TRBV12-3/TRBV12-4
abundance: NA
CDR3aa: CASSFRGNNEQFF
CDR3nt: TGTGCCAGCAGTTTTCGAGGAAACAATGAGCAGTTCTTC

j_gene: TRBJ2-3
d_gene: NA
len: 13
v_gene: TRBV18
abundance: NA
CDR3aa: CASSAGGTDTQYF
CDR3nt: TGTGCCAGCTCGGCCGGTGGGACAGATACGCAGTATTTT

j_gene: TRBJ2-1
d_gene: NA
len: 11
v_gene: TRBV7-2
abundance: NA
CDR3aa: CASSLGGEQFF
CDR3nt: TGTGCCAGCAGCTTAGGGGGCGAGCAGTTCTTC

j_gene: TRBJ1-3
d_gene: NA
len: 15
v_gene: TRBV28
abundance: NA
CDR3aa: CATYGVRGELNTIYF
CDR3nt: TGTGCCACGTACGGGGTCCGGGGCGAATTAAACACCATATATTTT

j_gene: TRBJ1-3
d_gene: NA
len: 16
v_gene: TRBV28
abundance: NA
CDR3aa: CASSLIGTQAGNTIYF
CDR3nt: TGTGCCAGCAGTTTGATTGGGACACAGGCTGGAAACACCATATATTTT

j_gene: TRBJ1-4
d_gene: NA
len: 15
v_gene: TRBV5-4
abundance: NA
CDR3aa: CASSFNGASGSELFF
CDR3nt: TGTGCCAGCAGCTTCAACGGGGCCTCCGGGTCTGAACTGTTTTTT

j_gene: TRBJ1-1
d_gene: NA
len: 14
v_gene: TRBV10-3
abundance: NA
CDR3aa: CAISESQGPTEAFF
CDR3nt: TGTGCCATCAGTGAGTCACAGGGACCCACTGAAGCTTTCTTT

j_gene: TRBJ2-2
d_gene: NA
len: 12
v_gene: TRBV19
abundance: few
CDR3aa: CASEGSTGELFF
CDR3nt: TGTGCCAGTGAGGGATCCACCGGGGAGCTGTTTTTT

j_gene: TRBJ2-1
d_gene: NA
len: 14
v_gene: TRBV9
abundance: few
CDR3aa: CASSVALGYNEQFF
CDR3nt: TGTGCCAGCAGCGTAGCTTTAGGTTACAATGAGCAGTTCTTC

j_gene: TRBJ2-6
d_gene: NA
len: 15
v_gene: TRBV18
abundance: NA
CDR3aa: CASSPRGSGANVLTF
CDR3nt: TGTGCCAGCTCACCCCGTGGCTCTGGGGCCAACGTCCTGACTTTC

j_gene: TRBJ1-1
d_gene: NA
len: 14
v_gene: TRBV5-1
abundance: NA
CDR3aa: CASSSTLGNTEAFF
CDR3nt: TGCGCCAGCAGCTCGACCCTCGGGAACACTGAAGCTTTCTTT

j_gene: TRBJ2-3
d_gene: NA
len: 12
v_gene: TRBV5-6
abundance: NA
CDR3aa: CASSFGTMPQYF
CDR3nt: TGTGCCAGCAGCTTTGGCACGATGCCGCAGTATTTT

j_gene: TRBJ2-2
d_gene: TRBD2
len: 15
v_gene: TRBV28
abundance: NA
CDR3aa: CASTLSGGATGELFF
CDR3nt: TGTGCCAGCACCCTTAGCGGGGGGGCCACTGGGGAGCTGTTTTTT

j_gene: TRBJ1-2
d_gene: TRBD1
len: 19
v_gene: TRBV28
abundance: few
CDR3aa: CASSLSAHRGPTYGYGYTF
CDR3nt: TGTGCCAGCAGTTTATCTGCCCACAGGGGGCCAACATATGGCTATGGCTACACCTTC

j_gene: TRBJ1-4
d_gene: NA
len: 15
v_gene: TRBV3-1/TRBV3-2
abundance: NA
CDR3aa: CASSQTHTTNEKLFF
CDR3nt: TGTGCCAGCAGCCAAACCCATACAACTAATGAAAAACTGTTTTTT